This paragraph covers one T cell receptor (beta chain) sequence. The antigen is undetermined. These data belong to a study of T cell responses to AZD1222 COVID-19 vaccine. Trimming left V 3 bases short and J 3 bases short, with 15 bases between. This CDR3 is 15 amino acids long. CDR1 and CDR2 from the germline V gene are MNHNS and SASEGT. Study observations and caveats: Donors were largely white British and mainly female; clonal diversity was possibly underestimated. Vaccine-associated CD4 TCRs ranged over spike, dominating at 160-218 and 743-854. Close to half of spike-specific TCRs reportedly recognize unmutated variant regions.

Assay: immunoSEQ multiplex PCR; the TCRdb copy retains only in-frame clones and omits some. The sample lists about 93,000 clones, over 85% occurring once. V is TRBV6-1 and J is TRBJ2-7, with D perhaps TRBD2 (5 bases). Sequencing was performed on peripheral blood, taken on day 0 of MenACWY control vaccination. The TCR sequence derives from an adult in good health. The CDR3 sequence: CASSDEEGKDYEQYF. The CDR3 region has the DNA TGTGCCAGCAGTGATGAAGAGGGCAAAGACTACGAGCAGTACTTC.